The sequence of this TCR beta chain was determined in a study of blood T cells in healthy people across ages. Primers used in a second PCR of about 7 to 12 cycles were a sample-barcoded 5' primer and a J-beta primer mix. One entry per CDR3 protein results from TCRdb running MiXCR on the 5' RACE reads. The data show some 850,000 distinct CDR3 sequences, 25% to 30% seen once. Healthy Caucasian individuals from Russia aged about 6 to 100 served as donors. This clonotype has only a few counts. V was cut by 0 bases and J by 10 bases, with 11 bases left in between. CDR1 and CDR2 from the germline V gene are SGHRS and YFSETQ. There are 13 residues in the CDR3. The sample was also linked to a second study, of T cells of mothers and their children. According to that study: Each mother gave over 9 million TCR beta CDR3 reads; each child, about 2.8 million. There was no detection of any persistent microchimeric T cell clones.

The J gene is TRBJ2-1, the V gene TRBV5-1; D is possibly TRBD1 or TRBD2 (6 bases each). Sequencing was done on a sample of blood. The receptor was derived from a boy between 10 and 17 years old in good health. Here the CDR3 DNA reads TGCGCCAGCAGCTTGGTCGGGGGCCAGGAGCAGTTCTTC. Translated, it gives CASSLVGGQEQFF.